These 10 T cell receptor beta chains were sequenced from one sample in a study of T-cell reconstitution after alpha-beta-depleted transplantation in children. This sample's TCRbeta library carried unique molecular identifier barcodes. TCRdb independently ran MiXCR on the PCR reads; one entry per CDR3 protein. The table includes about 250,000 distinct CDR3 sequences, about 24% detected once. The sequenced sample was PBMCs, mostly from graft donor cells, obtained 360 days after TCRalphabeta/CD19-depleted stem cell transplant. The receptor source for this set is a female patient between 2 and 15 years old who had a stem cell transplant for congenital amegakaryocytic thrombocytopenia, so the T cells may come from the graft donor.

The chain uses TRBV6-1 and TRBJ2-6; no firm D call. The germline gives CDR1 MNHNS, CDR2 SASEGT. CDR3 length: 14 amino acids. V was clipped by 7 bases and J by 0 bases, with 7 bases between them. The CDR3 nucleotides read TGTGCCAGCATACCGGTCTCTGGGGCCAACGTCCTGACTTTC. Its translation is CASIPVSGANVLTF.

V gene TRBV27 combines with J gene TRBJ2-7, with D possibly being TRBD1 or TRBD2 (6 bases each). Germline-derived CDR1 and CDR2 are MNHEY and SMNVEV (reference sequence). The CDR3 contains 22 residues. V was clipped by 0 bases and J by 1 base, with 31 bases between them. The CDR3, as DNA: TGTGCCAGCAGTTTATCTGCTATAAGGGGGTCGGGTAGGCTAGGGGGGTCCTACGAGCAGTACTTC. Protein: CASSLSAIRGSGRLGGSYEQYF.

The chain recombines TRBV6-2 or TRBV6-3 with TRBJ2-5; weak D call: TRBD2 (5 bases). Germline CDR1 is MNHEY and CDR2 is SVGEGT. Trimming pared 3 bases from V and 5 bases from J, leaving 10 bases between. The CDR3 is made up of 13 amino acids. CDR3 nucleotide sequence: TGTGCCAGCAGTTATACGGGATACGAGACCCAGTACTTC. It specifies CASSYTGYETQYF.

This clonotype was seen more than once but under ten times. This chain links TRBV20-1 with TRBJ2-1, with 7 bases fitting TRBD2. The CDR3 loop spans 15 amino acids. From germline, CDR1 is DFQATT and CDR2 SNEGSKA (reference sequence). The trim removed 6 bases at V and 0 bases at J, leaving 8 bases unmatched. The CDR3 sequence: CSAVRLAVSYNEQFF. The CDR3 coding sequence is TGCAGTGCCGTTCGGCTAGCGGTCTCCTACAATGAGCAGTTCTTC.

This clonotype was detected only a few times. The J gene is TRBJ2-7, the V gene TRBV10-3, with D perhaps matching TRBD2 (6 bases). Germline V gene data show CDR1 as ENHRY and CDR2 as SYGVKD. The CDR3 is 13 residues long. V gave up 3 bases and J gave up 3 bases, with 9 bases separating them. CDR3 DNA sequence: TGTGCCATCAGTGAATGGGGGGACTACGAGCAGTACTTC. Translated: CAISEWGDYEQYF.

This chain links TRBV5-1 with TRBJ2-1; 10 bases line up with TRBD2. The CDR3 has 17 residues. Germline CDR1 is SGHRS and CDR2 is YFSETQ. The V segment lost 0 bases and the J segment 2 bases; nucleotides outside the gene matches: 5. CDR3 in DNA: TGCGCCAGCAGCTTGGGGGCTAGCGGGAGAACCTACAATGAGCAGTTCTTC. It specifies CASSLGASGRTYNEQFF.

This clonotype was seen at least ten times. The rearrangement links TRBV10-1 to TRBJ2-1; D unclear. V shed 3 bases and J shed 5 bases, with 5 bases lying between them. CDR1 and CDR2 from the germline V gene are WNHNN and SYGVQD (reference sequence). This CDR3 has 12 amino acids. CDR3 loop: CASSELDNEQFF. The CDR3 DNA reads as TGCGCCAGCAGTGAACTTGACAATGAGCAGTTCTTC.

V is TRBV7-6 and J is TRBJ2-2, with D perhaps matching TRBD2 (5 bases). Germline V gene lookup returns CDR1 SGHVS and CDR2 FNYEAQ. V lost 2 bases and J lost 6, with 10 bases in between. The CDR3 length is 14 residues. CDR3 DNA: TGTGCCAGCAGCTTATCTGGCGGGTCCGGGGAGCTGTTTTTT. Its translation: CASSLSGGSGELFF.

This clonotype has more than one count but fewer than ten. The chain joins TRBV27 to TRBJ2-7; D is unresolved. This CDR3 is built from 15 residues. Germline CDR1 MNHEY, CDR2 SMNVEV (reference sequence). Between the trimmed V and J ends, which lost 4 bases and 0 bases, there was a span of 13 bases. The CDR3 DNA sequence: TGTGCCAGCAGTTCGTTGCGGAAAAGCTCCTACGAGCAGTACTTC. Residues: CASSSLRKSSYEQYF.

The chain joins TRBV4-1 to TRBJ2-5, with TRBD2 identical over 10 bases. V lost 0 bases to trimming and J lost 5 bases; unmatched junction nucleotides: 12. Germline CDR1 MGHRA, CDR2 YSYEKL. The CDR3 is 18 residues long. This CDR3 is CASSQDDGLAGAGETQYF. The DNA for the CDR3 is TGCGCCAGCAGCCAAGATGACGGGCTAGCGGGGGCCGGGGAGACCCAGTACTTC.